This T cell receptor beta chain was obtained from a study of cytomegalovirus exposure and HLA in healthy donors. Broader study findings: Data from an earlier analysis indicated that most TCR beta V segments were productive either about 87% or about 30% of the time.

Germline CDR1 SGHRS, CDR2 YFSETQ. This CDR3 comprises 13 residues. V lost 4 bases to trimming and J lost 7 bases; unmatched junction nucleotides: 5. A word on this clone: The antigen remains undetermined.

The PCR was carried out with 60 Vbeta primers and 13 Jbeta primers. Produced via immunoSEQ multiplex PCR; TCRdb's table is partial and in-frame only. The table lists about 160,000 clones, roughly four fifths of them singletons, with approximately 4.5% in the top ten. Source material: PBMCs. The chain is built from TRBV5-1 and TRBJ1-2, with 9 bases fitting TRBD1. This TCR was sampled from a man aged 40-49 years in good health and CMV-seronegative. The CDR3 here is CASSEGQGGGYTF. The CDR3, as DNA: TGCGCCAGCAGCGAGGGACAGGGTGGTGGCTACACCTTC.